The clone carrying this T cell receptor beta chain was observed many times. Its target is unknown. V was trimmed by 6 bases and J by 7 bases, leaving 10 bases between them. Germline loops: CDR1 SNHLY, CDR2 FYNNEI. The CDR3 spans 13 residues. By flow cytometry, patients selected for sequencing had shown an expansion of CD8+CD57+ cells. Severe acquired aplastic anemia was the diagnosis recorded for all patients. Blood was sampled before the patients had received any therapy. This sample is part of a study of CD8+CD57+ T cells in acquired aplastic anemia. Whole-study context: Sorting CD4+ and CD8+ cells gave DNA averaging about 3.1 ug. Whole-study findings and limits: Both patients and controls carried the same twenty-nine CD8+ CDR3 sequences.

Profiling that covered TCR beta VDJ and CDR3 relied on genomic DNA as its template. TCRdb reprocessed the reads via MiXCR and lists one record per CDR3 protein. Of about half a million distinct CDR3 sequences in the sample, approximately 33% were seen once. Material: sorted CD4+, CD8+, or CD8+CD57+ T cells (not recorded which) from PBMCs. The receptor was derived from a human donor with aplastic anemia. The chain joins TRBV2 to TRBJ1-6; D is possibly TRBD1 (6 bases). The DNA of the CDR3 is TGTGCCAGCAGGGAACAGGGAAATTCACCCCTCCACTTT. It encodes CASREQGNSPLHF.